There are a few counts of the clone carrying this T cell receptor beta chain. Antigen specificity is unknown. J was trimmed by 2 bases and V by 5 bases; bases with no gene match: 8. This CDR3 contains 14 residues. From germline, CDR1 is SQVTM and CDR2 ANQGSEA. The sample belongs to a study of response to subunit inactivated influenza vaccine. Overall study findings and caveats: Each seasonal influenza vaccination recruits few new T cells, the authors suggested.

Each CDR3 protein gets one entry after TCRdb re-called the RT-PCR reads with MiXCR. Among hundreds of thousands of distinct CDR3 sequences listed, around 11% were seen once. The chain carries TRBV29-1 and TRBJ1-2, with 7 bases that match TRBD1. This receptor was identified in a man aged 50-60 years who received an inactivated influenza vaccine. The sequences come from PBMCs from blood, collected on the day of vaccination. CDR3 residues: CSVLFDRANYGYTF. DNA for the CDR3: TGCAGCGTTTTGTTTGACAGGGCGAACTATGGCTACACCTTC.